This TCR beta chain was recovered during a study of vaccination effects on CD4 cells after COVID-19. Study-level information: Antigen-specific CD4+ T cells were first expanded with viral peptide pools by the ViraFEST assay and only then sequenced. Vaccination followed sampling of two convalescent patients by 16 days and one week respectively. Over 1.5 million PBMC per well were cultured with 9 to 10 IU/ml IL-2 and about 9.8 ug/ml peptides.

Measured with immunoSEQ multiplex PCR; TCRdb has only the in-frame clones, and not every one. Of tens of thousands of clones in the sample, 72% were seen once. The V gene lost 7 bases and the J gene lost 1 base, with 10 bases spanning the gap. CDR3 length: 13 amino acids. In germline, CDR1 is MNHEY, CDR2 SVGAGI. It was after nine to ten days of culture that CD4+ T cells were isolated. On both days 3 and 7, half of the culture medium was replaced with IL-2 medium. To note about this clone: Its antigen is undetermined.

The input for sequencing was CD4+ T cells from PBMCs cultured without peptide, taken before COVID-19 vaccination. The clonotype was recovered from a human donor who had a prior SARS-CoV-2 infection. This chain joins TRBV6-5 and TRBJ1-1; D is unresolved. The CDR3 coding sequence is TGTGCCAGCACCAAGACTGAGAACACTGAAGCTTTCTTT. Its protein product is CASTKTENTEAFF.